The sequence of this T cell receptor beta chain was determined in a study of cytomegalovirus exposure and HLA in healthy donors (dated by TCRdb to about 2017). Regarding the research as a whole: According to an earlier analysis of 450 to 650 of the donors, roughly 180 million T cells yielded 117 million unique TCR beta sequences and approximately 300 Gb of sequence data. Of the 300 to 500 genotyped donors, over 80% were placed in the genetic ancestry cluster associated with self-reported Caucasian donors. About 5 DR-DQ haplotypes were handled as single units for association and clustering, since linkage in the cohort was strong. To predict cytomegalovirus infection status, the study brought together high-throughput TCR immunosequencing, statistical association of individual TCRs with disease status, and machine learning. The aim of the study was to test whether cataloging public T cell receptors could identify signatures of past pathogen exposure. The T cell repertoires of 550 to 850 subjects were profiled by immunosequencing and related to cytomegalovirus serostatus. Both class I and class II loci were covered by HLA typing, at four-digit resolution. About 310 gigabases of sequencing data and tens of millions of unique TCR sequences were included in an early release covering roughly 600 HLA-typed donors. On average, around 230,000 unique TCR beta nucleotide sequences were sequenced per donor among a few hundred genotyped donors of the cohort, with roughly 18% of those sequences being non-productive. All discovery cohort repertoires had been generated using a single sequencing platform. In a later genetic analysis, genome-wide SNP genotypes for 398 of the 666 donors were used, and that subset was treated as a discovery cohort. Along with the approximately 600-subject first cohort, a separate validation cohort of more than 90 different subjects was used. The number of typed donors differed by locus: about 629-640 for A, B, C, DRB1 and DQB1; about 520 for DQA1; 600 to 610 for DPA1; and some 430 for DPB1. Alongside the repertoire data, information on donor age, sex, ethnicity and CMV serostatus was compiled. A later analysis re-examined previously published TCR beta repertoires from around 670 donors and added high-resolution HLA genotyping to investigate patterns of TCR occurrence. To decide whether each TCR beta V gene segment behaved as functional or pseudogenic, an earlier analysis of over 500 of the donors relied on high-throughput TCR beta sequencing. In the later analysis, no new phenotypic data were used to find candidate immune exposures; instead, reliance was placed on TCR beta sequences and their occurrence across donors. The research as a whole found: This cohort had only TCR beta chains sequenced, and the lack of alpha or paired-chain data limited which features could be detected. In the study, 150 to 200 TCR beta chains were listed as associated with cytomegalovirus. CMV serostatus was the only immune exposure information available for the cohort. In a later analysis, around 15,000 TCR beta sequences were associated with specific HLA alleles at a false discovery rate of 0.05. The authors suggested that the approach could potentially be generalized to other disease states and immunological phenotypes. Several of the top co-occurrence clusters appeared to be linked to parvovirus B19, influenza, CMV and Epstein-Barr virus, according to a later analysis. Most TCR sequences were observed very rarely across donors, whereas some public TCRs were present in many individuals. In a later analysis, HLA-associated TCR beta chains were found to be more clonally expanded and to have lower generation probabilities than equally common non-associated chains. Because HLA typing was unavailable for some donors at each locus, only the typed subset was used in association tests. In a later analysis, TCR association rates were found to vary across HLA loci, with the most associated TCRs seen for DRB1 alleles and the fewest for HLA-C alleles. Some IMGT-functional V segments, including TRBV6-2 and TRBV6-3, could not be distinguished by the 87-base-pair reads and were therefore excluded. In both the original and validation cohorts, the classifier was reported to diagnose cytomegalovirus status with high specificity and sensitivity. A few of the identified cytomegalovirus-associated TCR beta chains were confirmed in vitro to be specific for cytomegalovirus antigens. According to a later analysis, most CMV-associated TCR beta chains appeared to be HLA-restricted, and the HLA associations seemed to be driven largely by CMV exposure. A further reported finding was that TCR beta sequences accurately predicted the HLA-A and HLA-B alleles for most subjects in the first cohort. When HLA alleles, especially DR and DQ, strongly co-occurred, attributing TCR associations to individual alleles was difficult. The sequencing pipeline was judged likely to have produced a cluster of highly shared sequence variants as a technical artifact. Because counts were too low, about 15 rarely observed V segments, including chromosome 9 orphons, were left out of the earlier analysis of roughly 600 of the donors. Linkage disequilibrium might explain the correlated functional status among segregating V segments, but an unknown experimental factor could not be ruled out. The presence/absence analyses assumed that sequencing depth was roughly uniform across donors, and that assumption may not be true. A later genetic analysis associated a missense DCLRE1C variant with V-gene and J-gene trimming of TCR beta chains, and an independent cohort replicated the association. In an earlier analysis of some 500 of the donors, most TCR beta V segments were observed in productive rearrangements about 90% or about 30% of the time, broadly matching IMGT annotations. According to a later genetic analysis, donors in an Asian-associated ancestry cluster had fewer N-insertions in productive TCRs than the roughly 660-donor mean.

Libraries were constructed by the immunoSEQ multiplex PCR assay. For the multiplex PCR, a mixture combining 60 forward primers for TCR Vbeta segments and 13 reverse primers for TCR Jbeta segments was used. A multiplex PCR assay on genomic DNA amplified the CDR3 region of rearranged TCR beta genes. On the Illumina HiSeq System, the amplified TCR beta libraries were sequenced as 87-base-pair reads. The study's own analysis went as follows. Across the roughly 700 repertoires, a later analysis counted approximately 75 million unique TCR beta chains, 8.5 million to 12 million of which were shared by at least two donors. Raw reads were error-corrected and collapsed into unique sequences by a nearest-neighbor algorithm in which closely related sequences were merged to remove PCR and sequencing errors. V, D and J gene segments were assigned by aligning CDR3 sequences to IMGT reference sequences. For a sequence to be retained, a match of at least six nucleotides to both a V gene segment and a J gene segment was required. A rearrangement was called productive if the CDR3 had no stop codons and remained in frame with V and J, and every other rearrangement was called non-productive. CDR3 was defined by IMGT convention, running from the second conserved V-encoded cysteine to the conserved J-encoded phenylalanine. Sequences without an unambiguous match to a single V gene segment were excluded from the earlier analysis of 587 of the donors. In an earlier analysis of a few hundred of the donors, V segments were called functional above 56.7% productive rearrangements and were called segregating when the between-donor standard deviation exceeded 5%. A statistical classification framework was developed to diagnose cytomegalovirus status using the catalog of TCR beta chain sequences. In a later analysis, TCR nucleotide sequences were compared against IMGT/GENE-DB human TR gene sequences so that V and J genes could be assigned. In a later analysis, CDR3 sequences and most-parsimonious VDJ recombination scenarios were assigned using the TCRdist pipeline. In a later analysis, every TCR beta chain was defined by the combination of its CDR3 amino acid sequence and its V-gene family, and reads without a unique V-gene family were dropped. In a later analysis, fewer than 600 highly shared, low-generation-probability nucleotide sequences were removed to address suspected cross-contamination and a sequencing artifact. In a later analysis, a clonal expansion index for each public chain was calculated from normalized within-repertoire ranks of inferred template counts. Generation probabilities in a later analysis came from a VDJ recombination model fitted to out-of-frame rearrangements, and those results were checked against IGoR. Hypergeometric tests were used in a later analysis to score TCR-TCR, TCR-HLA and TCR-CMV co-occurrence, with a repertoire-size bias correction applied to the TCR pairs. To estimate false discovery rates, a later analysis permuted the HLA or CMV assignments 20 times. A later analysis grouped co-occurring TCRs with DBSCAN, adding TCRdist sequence similarity when clustering within HLA-allele-positive subsets. Co-occurrence clustering excluded repertoires with fewer than 30,000 or more than 120,000 public chains, plus five with anomalous nucleotide sharing. The table comes from immuneACCESS by way of TCRdb, which keeps in-frame sequences with V and J called. Part of the clones is missing from these tables; in studies checked, under half for an unresolved V gene and the rest for unknown reasons. V and J calls and clone size are those listed in that table; D and trimming were worked out from the DNA. The sample data list under 250,000 clones, and 82% of these were observed just once. About 6.4% of the sample rests with the top ten.

The cohort comprised around 700 healthy bone marrow donors. All cohort members were sampled while nominally healthy, although unrecorded immune exposures were likely present. The donor was CMV seropositive and was included in the group of 270 or so seropositive cohort members. Each donor provided a peripheral blood sample, and peripheral blood mononuclear cells were used for TCR beta sequencing. Genomic DNA extraction from the blood cell samples was performed with the Qiagen DNeasy Blood Extraction Kit. Concerning this clone itself: This receptor's antigen is unknown. No base quality values were provided; no much bigger clone lies one nucleotide off.

CDR1 and CDR2, per the germline V gene, are MNHEY and SVGAGI. Compared with germline, V lacks 5 bases and J lacks 1 base; bases without a gene match: 5. CDR3 length: 15 amino acids, cysteine to phenylalanine. Only CDR3 DNA is held: 45 bases, read in frame from base 1. Source material: PBMCs. The source is a man aged 35 to 55 in good health and CMV-seropositive. Rearrangement joined TRBV6-5 to TRBJ2-1; TRBD1 fits 7 bases in the junction. The CDR3 region reads CASSQDRKSYNEQFF. The DNA is as follows: TGTGCCAGCAGTCAGGACAGGAAATCCTACAATGAGCAGTTCTTC.